This TCR beta chain is from a study of blood T cell repertoires in COVID-19. This table comes from immunoSEQ multiplex PCR, and its TCRdb copy is limited to in-frame clones, with some not included. The data contain some 140,000 clones, roughly 84% of them singletons. Germline CDR1 is LGHNA and CDR2 is YSLEER. The CDR3 consists of 13 residues. Trimming left V 4 bases short and J 9 bases short, with 13 bases between. The material sequenced was PBMCs or T cells enriched from blood (not recorded which). This receptor was taken from a man aged 35 to 55 with acute COVID-19. The chain employs TRBV4-3 and TRBJ1-5; no reliable D call. CDR3 sequence reads: CASSLGMRSPQHF. The CDR3 region has the DNA TGCGCCAGCAGCCTCGGTATGCGGTCGCCCCAGCATTTT.